This T cell receptor beta chain was obtained from a study of T cell responses to AZD1222 COVID-19 vaccine. CDR3 size: 12 residues. V was pared by 7 bases and J by 7 bases, with 5 bases of the junction left unmatched. The method was immunoSEQ multiplex PCR; TCRdb's version includes in-frame clones alone and lacks a portion of them. The sample contains about 110,000 clones, roughly nine tenths of which appear only once. The chain carries TRBV12-3 or TRBV12-4 and TRBJ1-2, with TRBD1 identical over 8 bases. The sample consisted of peripheral blood, taken on day 0 of AZD1222 vaccination. The TCR comes from an adult in good health. The CDR3 DNA is TGTGCCAGCACCCGCGGGACAGGTGGCTACACCTTC. Protein: CASTRGTGGYTF.